Sequencing of this T cell receptor beta chain was carried out in a study of beta chain features in type 1 diabetes. From germline, CDR1 is MNHEY and CDR2 SVGAGI. The ends lost 4 bases at V and 1 base at J; junction bases unmatched: 3. This CDR3 has 16 residues. Sequencing targeted expressed TCRB transcripts, as all isolated RNA had been reverse transcribed. Here immunoSEQ multiplex PCR was the method, and the copy in TCRdb shows in-frame clones only, minus some. The profile covers hundreds of thousands of clones, with more than 12% appearing a single time and 0.04% taken by the ten largest. Of note for this clone: Its antigen is currently unknown.

Study-level findings and limits: Cells with high TCR expression could be over-represented when cDNA is sequenced. When Type 1 diabetes patients were examined, their TCRB CDR3s proved moderately but significantly shorter in all four CD4+ subsets. Type 1 diabetes patients had VDJ junctions that carried fewer insertions and more deletions.

CD45RO/CCR7/CD25/CD127/CD95/CD27 separated CD4+ naive, central memory, regulatory and stem cell-like memory cells by sorting. The TCR sequence derives from a man aged 18-30 years with type 1 diabetes. The rearrangement joins TRBV6-5 to TRBJ2-6; TRBD1 matches at 8 bases. Material: naive CD4+ T cells from blood. CDR3 nucleotides: TGTGCCAGCAGTTTTGGGACAGGATCTGGGGCCAACGTCCTGACTTTC. Translated, it gives CASSFGTGSGANVLTF.